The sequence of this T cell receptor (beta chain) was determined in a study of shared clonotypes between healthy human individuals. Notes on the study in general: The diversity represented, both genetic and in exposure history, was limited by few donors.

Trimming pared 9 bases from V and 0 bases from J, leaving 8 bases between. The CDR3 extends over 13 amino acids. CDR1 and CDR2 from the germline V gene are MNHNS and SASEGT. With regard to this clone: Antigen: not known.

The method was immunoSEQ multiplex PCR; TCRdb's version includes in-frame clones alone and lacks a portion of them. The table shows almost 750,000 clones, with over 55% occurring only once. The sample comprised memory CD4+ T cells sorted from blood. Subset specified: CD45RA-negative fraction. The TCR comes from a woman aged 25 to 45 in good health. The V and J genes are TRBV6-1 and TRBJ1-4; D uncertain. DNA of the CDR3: TGTGCCAGTGTCAGAGCAACTAATGAAAAACTGTTTTTT. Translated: CASVRATNEKLFF.